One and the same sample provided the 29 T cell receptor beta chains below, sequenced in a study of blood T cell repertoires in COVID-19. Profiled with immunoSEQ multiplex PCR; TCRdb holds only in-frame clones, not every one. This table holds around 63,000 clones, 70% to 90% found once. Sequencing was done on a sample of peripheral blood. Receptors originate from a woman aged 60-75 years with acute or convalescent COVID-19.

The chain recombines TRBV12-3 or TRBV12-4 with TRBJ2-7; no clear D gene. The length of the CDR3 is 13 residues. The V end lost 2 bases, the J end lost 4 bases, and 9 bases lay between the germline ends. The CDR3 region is CASSLSSVYEQYV. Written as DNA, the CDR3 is TGTGCCAGCAGTTTATCGTCAGTTTACGAGCAGTACGTC.

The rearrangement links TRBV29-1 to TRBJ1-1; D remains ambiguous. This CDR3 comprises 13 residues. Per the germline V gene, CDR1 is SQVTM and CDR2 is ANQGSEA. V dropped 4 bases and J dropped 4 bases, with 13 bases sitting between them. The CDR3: CSVVVPRSTEAFF. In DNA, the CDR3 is TGCAGCGTTGTGGTCCCCCGGAGCACTGAAGCTTTCTTT.

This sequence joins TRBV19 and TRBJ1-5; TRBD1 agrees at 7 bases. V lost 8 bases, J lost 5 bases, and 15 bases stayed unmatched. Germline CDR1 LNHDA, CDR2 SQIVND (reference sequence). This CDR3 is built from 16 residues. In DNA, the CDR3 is TGTGCCAGTCGACATCAGGGGGGCAGGGTTGATCAGCCCCAGCATTTT. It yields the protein CASRHQGGRVDQPQHF.

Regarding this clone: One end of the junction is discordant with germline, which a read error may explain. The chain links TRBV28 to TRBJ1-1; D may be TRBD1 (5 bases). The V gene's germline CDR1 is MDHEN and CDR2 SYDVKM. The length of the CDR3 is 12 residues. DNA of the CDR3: TGTGCCGGCAGTTTGGGGCGGACTGAAGCTTTCTTT. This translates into CAGSLGRTEAFF.

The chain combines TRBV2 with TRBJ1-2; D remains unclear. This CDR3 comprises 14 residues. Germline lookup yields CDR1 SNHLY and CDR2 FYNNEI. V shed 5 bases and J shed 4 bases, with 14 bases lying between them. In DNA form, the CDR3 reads TGTGCCAGCAGTACGGTCCTATCATTCTATGGCTACACCTTC. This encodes CASSTVLSFYGYTF.

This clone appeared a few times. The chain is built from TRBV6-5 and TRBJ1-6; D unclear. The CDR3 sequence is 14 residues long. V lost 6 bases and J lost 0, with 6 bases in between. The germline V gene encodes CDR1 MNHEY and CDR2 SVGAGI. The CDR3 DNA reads TGTGCCAGCAGGAGAGGCTCCTATAATTCACCCCTCCACTTT. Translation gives CASRRGSYNSPLHF.

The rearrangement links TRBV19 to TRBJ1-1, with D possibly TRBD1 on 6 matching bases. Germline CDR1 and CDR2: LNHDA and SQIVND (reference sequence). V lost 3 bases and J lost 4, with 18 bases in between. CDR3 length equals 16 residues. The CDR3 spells CASSIAGATIGTEAFF. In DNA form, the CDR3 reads TGTGCCAGTAGTATCGCGGGGGCCACGATAGGCACTGAAGCTTTCTTT. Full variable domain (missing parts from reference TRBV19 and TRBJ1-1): DGGITQSPKYLFRKEGQNVTLSCEQNLNHDAMYWYRQDPGQGLRLIYYSQIVNDFQKGDIAEGYSVSREKKESFPLTVTSAQKNPTAFYLCASSIAGATIGTEAFFGQGTRLTVV.

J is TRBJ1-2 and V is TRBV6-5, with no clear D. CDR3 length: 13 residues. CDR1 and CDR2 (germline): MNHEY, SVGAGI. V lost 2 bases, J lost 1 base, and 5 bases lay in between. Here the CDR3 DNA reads TGTGCCAGCAGTTACCGGGATAACTATGGCTACACCTTC. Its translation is CASSYRDNYGYTF.

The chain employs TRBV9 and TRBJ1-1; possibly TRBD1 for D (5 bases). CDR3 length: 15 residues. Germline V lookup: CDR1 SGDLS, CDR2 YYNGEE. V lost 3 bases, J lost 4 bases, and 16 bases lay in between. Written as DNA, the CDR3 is TGTGCCAGCAGCGCAACTCTGATGCAGGGCACTGAAGCTTTCTTT. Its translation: CASSATLMQGTEAFF.

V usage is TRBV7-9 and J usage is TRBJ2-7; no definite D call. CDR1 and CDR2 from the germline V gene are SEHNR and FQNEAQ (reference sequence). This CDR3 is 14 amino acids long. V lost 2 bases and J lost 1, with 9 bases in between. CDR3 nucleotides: TGTGCCAGCAGCTTATCAGGCAGTTCCTACGAGCAGTACGTC. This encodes CASSLSGSSYEQYV.

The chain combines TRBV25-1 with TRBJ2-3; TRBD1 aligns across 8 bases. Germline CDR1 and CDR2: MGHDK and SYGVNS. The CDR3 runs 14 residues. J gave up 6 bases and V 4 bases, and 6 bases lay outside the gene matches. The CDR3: CASSGVQGADTQYF. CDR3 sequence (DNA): TGTGCCAGCAGTGGAGTTCAGGGGGCGGATACGCAGTATTTT.

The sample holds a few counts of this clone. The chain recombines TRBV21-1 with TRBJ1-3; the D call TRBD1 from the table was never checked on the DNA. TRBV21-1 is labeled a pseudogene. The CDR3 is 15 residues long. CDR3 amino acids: CASSTTTGRGNTIYF. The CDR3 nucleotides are TGTGCCAGCAGCACCACAACAGGGAGAGGAAACACCATATATTTT.

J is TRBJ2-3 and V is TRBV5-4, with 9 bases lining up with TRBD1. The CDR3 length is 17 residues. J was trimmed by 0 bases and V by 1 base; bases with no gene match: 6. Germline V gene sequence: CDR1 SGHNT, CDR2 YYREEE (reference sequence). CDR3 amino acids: CASSLLTGGPSTDTQYF. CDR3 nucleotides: TGTGCCAGCAGCTTGTTAACAGGGGGCCCTAGCACAGATACGCAGTATTTT.

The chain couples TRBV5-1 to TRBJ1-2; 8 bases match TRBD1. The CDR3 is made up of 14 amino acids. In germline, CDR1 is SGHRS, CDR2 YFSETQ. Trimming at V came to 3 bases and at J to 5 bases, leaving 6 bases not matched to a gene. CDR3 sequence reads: CASSYETGDYGYTF. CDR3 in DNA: TGCGCCAGCAGCTACGAGACAGGGGATTATGGCTACACCTTC.

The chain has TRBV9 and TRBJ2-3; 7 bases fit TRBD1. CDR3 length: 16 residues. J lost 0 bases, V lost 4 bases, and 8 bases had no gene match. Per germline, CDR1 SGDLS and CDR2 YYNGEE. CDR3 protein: CASSPRGQDSTDTQYF. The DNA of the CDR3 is TGTGCCAGCAGCCCCCGAGGACAGGACAGCACAGATACGCAGTATTTT.

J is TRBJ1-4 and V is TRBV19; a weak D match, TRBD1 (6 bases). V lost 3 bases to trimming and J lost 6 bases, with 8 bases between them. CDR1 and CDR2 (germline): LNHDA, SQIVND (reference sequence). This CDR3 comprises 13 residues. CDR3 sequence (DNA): TGTGCCAGTAGTATCAACAGGGATGAAAAACTGTTTTTT. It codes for CASSINRDEKLFF.

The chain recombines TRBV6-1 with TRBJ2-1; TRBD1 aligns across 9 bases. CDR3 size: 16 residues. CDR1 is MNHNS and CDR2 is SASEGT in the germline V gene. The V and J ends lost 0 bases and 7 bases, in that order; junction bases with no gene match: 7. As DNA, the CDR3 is TGTGCCAGCAGTGAAGCCCGGACAGGGGCGAGGAATGAGCAGTTCTTC. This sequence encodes CASSEARTGARNEQFF.

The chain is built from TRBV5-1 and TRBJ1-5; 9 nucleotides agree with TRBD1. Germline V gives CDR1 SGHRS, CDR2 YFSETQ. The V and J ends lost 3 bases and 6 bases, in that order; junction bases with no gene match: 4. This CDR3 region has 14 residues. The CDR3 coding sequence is TGCGCCAGCAGCTGGACAGGGGAGGGTCAGCCCCAGCATTTT. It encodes CASSWTGEGQPQHF.

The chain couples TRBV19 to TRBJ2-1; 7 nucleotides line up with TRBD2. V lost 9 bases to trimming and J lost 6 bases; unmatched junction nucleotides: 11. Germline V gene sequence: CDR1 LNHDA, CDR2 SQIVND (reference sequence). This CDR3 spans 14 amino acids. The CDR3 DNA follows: TGTGCCAGCGAACCTAGCGGCCTTTTCAATGAGCAGTTCTTC. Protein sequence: CASEPSGLFNEQFF.

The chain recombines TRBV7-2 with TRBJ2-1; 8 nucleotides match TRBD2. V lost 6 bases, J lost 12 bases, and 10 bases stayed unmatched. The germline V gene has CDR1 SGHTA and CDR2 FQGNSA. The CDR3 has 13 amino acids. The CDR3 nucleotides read TGTGCCAGCAGACCCGGGGGGGCTTTTGGGCAGTTCTTC. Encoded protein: CASRPGGAFGQFF.

CDR3 bases: TGCGCCAGCAGCTTTGAGGGGGCTGGTTATGGCTACACCTTC. Translation: CASSFEGAGYGYTF. The chain is built from TRBV5-1 and TRBJ1-2, with TRBD1 matching over 7 bases. Germline V gives CDR1 SGHRS, CDR2 YFSETQ. V shed 2 bases and J 5 bases; nucleotides not matched to a gene: 6. The CDR3 length is 14 residues.

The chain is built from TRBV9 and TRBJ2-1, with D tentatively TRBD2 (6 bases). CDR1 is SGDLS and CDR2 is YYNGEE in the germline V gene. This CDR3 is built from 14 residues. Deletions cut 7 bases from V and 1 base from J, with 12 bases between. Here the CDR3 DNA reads TGTGCCAGCCGCCGGGACTTATCCTACAATGAGCAGTTCTTC. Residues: CASRRDLSYNEQFF.

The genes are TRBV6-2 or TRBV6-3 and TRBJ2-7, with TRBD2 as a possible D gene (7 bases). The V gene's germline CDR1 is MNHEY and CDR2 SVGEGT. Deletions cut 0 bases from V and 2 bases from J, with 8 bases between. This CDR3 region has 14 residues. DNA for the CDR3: TGTGCCAGCAGTTACTCCGGGGGGCCCTACGAGCAGTACGTC. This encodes CASSYSGGPYEQYV.

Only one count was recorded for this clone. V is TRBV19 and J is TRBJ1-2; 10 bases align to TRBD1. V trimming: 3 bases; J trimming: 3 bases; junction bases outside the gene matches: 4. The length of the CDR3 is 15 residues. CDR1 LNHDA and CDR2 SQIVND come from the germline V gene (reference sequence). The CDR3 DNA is TGTGCCAGTAGTATCCGGGACAGGGGTGACTATGGCTACACCTTC. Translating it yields CASSIRDRGDYGYTF.

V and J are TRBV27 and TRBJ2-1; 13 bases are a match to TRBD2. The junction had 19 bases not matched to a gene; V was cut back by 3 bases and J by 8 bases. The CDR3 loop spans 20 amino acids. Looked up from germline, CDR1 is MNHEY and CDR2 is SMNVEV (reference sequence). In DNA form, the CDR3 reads TGTGCCAGCAGTTTCTTAACCCCCGGACTAGCGGGAGACGGTGTGCATGAGCAGTTCTTC. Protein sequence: CASSFLTPGLAGDGVHEQFF.

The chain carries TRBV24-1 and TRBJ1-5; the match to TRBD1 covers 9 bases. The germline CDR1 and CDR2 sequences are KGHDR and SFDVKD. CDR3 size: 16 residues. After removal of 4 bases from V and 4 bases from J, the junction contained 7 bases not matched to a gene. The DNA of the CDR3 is TGTGCCACCAGTGACCCCGGGACAGGGAATAATCAGCCCCAGCATTTT. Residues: CATSDPGTGNNQPQHF.

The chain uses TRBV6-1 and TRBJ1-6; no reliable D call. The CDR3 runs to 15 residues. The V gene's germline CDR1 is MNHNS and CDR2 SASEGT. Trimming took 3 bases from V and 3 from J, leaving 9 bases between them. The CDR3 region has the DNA TGTGCCAGCAGTGACAGACAATACTATAATTCACCCCTCCACTTT. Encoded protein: CASSDRQYYNSPLHF.

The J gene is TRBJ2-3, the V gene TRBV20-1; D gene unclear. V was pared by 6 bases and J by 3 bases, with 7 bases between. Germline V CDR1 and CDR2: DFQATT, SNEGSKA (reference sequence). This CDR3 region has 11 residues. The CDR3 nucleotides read TGCAGTGCACAAAGAACAGATACGCAGTATTTT. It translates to CSAQRTDTQYF.

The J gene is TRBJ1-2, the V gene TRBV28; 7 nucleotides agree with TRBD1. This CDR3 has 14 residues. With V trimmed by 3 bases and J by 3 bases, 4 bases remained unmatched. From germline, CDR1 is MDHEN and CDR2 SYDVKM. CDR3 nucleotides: TGTGCCAGCAGTTTCGGGACAGCTTACTATGGCTACACCTTC. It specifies CASSFGTAYYGYTF.